This T cell receptor beta chain originates from a study of cytomegalovirus exposure and HLA in healthy donors. The overall study: The 110 or so validation repertoires used the same platform as the 500 to 700 first-cohort repertoires, a later analysis reported. General study points: Rarity marked most TCR sequences, yet some public TCRs occurred in many donors. According to a subsequent analysis, TCR clusters identified in the first cohort showed a tendency to co-occur across the approximately 120 validation repertoires. A few chains tied to CMV proved CMV antigen-specific in vitro.

Note on this clone: Its antigen remains unidentified.

Clones were read by immunoSEQ multiplex PCR, and TCRdb kept only the in-frame ones, dropping some. The profile shows about 110,000 clones, around 85% of them singletons. The CDR3 consists of 17 residues. Germline values: CDR1 SGHTA, CDR2 FQGTGA. Trimming shortened V by 2 bases and J by 7 bases, and 20 bases separated the two germline ends. The sequence was collected from a woman between 18 and 29 years old in good health and CMV-seronegative. Sequencing input: PBMCs. The rearrangement uses TRBV7-3 and TRBJ2-2; D is perhaps TRBD2 (6 bases). The CDR3 DNA reads as TGTGCCAGCAGCTTACTGGGACTTCCCGCTGATAGCGGGGAGCTGTTTTTT. This encodes CASSLLGLPADSGELFF.